The 9 T cell receptor beta chains reported below all come from one sample, sequenced in a study of blood T cell repertoires in COVID-19. Assay used: immunoSEQ multiplex PCR; TCRdb lists only in-frame clones, some missing. This sample has around 200,000 clones; about 86% occur once, and the top ten carry 3.1%. Sequenced material: PBMCs or T cells enriched from blood (not recorded which). These receptors all stem from a woman in her forties or fifties in a cohort exposed to, infected with or recovered from COVID-19 (not recorded which).

This chain joins TRBV20-1 and TRBJ2-3; D is perhaps TRBD1 (6 bases). V lost 5 bases and J lost 6, with 9 bases in between. Germline V gene lookup returns CDR1 DFQATT and CDR2 SNEGSKA (reference sequence). CDR3 length: 11 residues. CDR3 sequence (DNA): TGCAGTGCTTACAGGGTGGATACGCAGTATTTT. Translation gives CSAYRVDTQYF.

The rearrangement links TRBV3-1 (or the pseudogene TRBV3-2) to TRBJ1-1; tentative D call: TRBD1 (5 bases). The CDR3 has 13 amino acids. Trimming took off 3 bases at V and 3 bases at J, with 8 bases between the two ends. CDR1 is LGHDT, CDR2 YNNKEL, per germline (reference sequence). The CDR3 nucleotides read TGTGCCAGCAGCCACGGGGGGTACACTGAAGCTTTCTTT. It translates to CASSHGGYTEAFF.

In this sample, this clone turned up a few times. CDR3 protein: CASSPGGGFSYEQYF. The CDR3 DNA reads TGCGCCAGCAGCCCAGGCGGGGGGTTCTCCTACGAGCAGTACTTC. The chain is built from TRBV5-1 and TRBJ2-7, with 8 bases that match TRBD2. CDR1 is SGHRS, CDR2 YFSETQ, per germline. V lost 4 bases, J lost 0 bases, and 6 bases stayed unmatched. The CDR3 spans 15 residues.

The gene calls are TRBV5-1 and TRBJ2-5; 9 bases match TRBD2. Per germline, CDR1 SGHRS and CDR2 YFSETQ. V was clipped by 7 bases and J by 2 bases; unmatched bases: 12. This CDR3 region has 16 residues. The DNA of the CDR3 is TGCGCCAGCTCTGCGGGGGGGCTTCCCTCACAAGAGACCCAGTACTTC. This gives the protein CASSAGGLPSQETQYF. Variable domain in full (rest from reference TRBV5-1 and TRBJ2-5): KAGVTQTPRYLIKTRGQQVTLSCSPISGHRSVSWYQQTPGQGLQFLFEYFSETQRNKGNFPGRFSGRQFSNSRSEMNVSTLELGDSALYLCASSAGGLPSQETQYFGPGTRLLVL.

V and J are TRBV5-1 and TRBJ1-2; TRBD1 might be the D (5 bases). The CDR3 spans 15 residues. The germline V and J ends were trimmed by 0 bases and 1 base, with 10 bases remaining between them. CDR1 and CDR2 (germline): SGHRS, YFSETQ. The CDR3 loop is CASSLDPGNNYGYTF. The CDR3 DNA follows: TGCGCCAGCAGCTTGGACCCAGGGAATAACTATGGCTACACCTTC.

The rearrangement uses TRBV14 and TRBJ1-4, with D perhaps matching TRBD1 (5 bases). The germline gives CDR1 SGHDN, CDR2 FVKESK. V lost 1 base and J lost 5, with 14 bases in between. The CDR3 runs 16 residues. The CDR3 region has the DNA TGTGCCAGCAGCCAAGCTACCGGGACTAGCAATGAAAAACTGTTTTTT. Its protein is CASSQATGTSNEKLFF.

The V call is TRBV30, the J call TRBJ1-6; perhaps TRBD1 as D (6 bases). Germline CDR1 and CDR2: GTSNPN and SVGIG (reference sequence). V was trimmed by 4 bases and J by 7 bases, leaving 11 bases between them. The CDR3 is 13 amino acids. CDR3 protein: CAWNRVQNSPLHF. CDR3 bases: TGTGCCTGGAACAGGGTGCAGAATTCACCCCTCCACTTT.

The V gene is TRBV29-1, the J gene TRBJ2-7; 12 bases map to TRBD2. Germline CDR1 SQVTM, CDR2 ANQGSEA. Trimming took 7 bases from V and 1 from J; bases not matched to a gene: 8. This CDR3 spans 15 amino acids. This chain's CDR3 is CSATAGLAGSYEQYF. DNA of the CDR3: TGCAGCGCAACCGCAGGACTAGCGGGGTCCTACGAGCAGTACTTC.

The chain uses TRBV12-5 and TRBJ1-3; D may be TRBD1 (6 bases). V lost 6 bases and J lost 9, with 12 bases in between. The CDR3 covers 12 residues. In germline, CDR1 is LGHNT, CDR2 FRNRAP. CDR3 nucleotides: TGTGCTAGTGGGCCAGGGGTTGGCACCATATATTTT. Its protein product is CASGPGVGTIYF.